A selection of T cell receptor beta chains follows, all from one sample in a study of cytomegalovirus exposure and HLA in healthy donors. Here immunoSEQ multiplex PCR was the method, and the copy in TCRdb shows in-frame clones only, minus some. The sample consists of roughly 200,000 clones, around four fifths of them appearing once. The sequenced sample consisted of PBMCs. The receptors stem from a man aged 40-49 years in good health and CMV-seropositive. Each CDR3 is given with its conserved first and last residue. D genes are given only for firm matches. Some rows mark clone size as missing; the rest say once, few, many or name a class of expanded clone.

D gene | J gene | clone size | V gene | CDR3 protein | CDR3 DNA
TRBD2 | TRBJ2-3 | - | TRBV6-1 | CASDLAGETDTQYF | TGTGCCAGCGATCTAGCGGGAGAAACAGATACGCAGTATTTT
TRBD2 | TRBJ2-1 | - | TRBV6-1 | CASSDLAGWRNEQFF | TGTGCCAGCAGTGATTTAGCGGGATGGCGCAATGAGCAGTTCTTC
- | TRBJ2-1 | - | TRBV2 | CAGNKGRYNEQFF | TGTGCCGGGAACAAGGGGAGGTACAATGAGCAGTTCTTC
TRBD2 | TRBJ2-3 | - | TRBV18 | CASSLLAGATDTQYF | TGTGCCAGCTCATTGTTAGCGGGAGCGACAGATACGCAGTATTTT
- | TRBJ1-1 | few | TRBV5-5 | CASSLRGHTTSDTEAFF | TGTGCCAGCAGCTTGCGGGGACATACGACGTCGGACACTGAAGCTTTCTTT
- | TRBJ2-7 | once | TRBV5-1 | CASSLDGGGSSWYEQYF | TGCGCCAGCAGCTTGGATGGTGGGGGCAGCTCATGGTACGAGCAGTACTTC
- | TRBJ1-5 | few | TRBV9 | CASSVGGLSNQPQHF | TGTGCCAGCAGCGTAGGAGGGCTAAGCAATCAGCCCCAGCATTTT
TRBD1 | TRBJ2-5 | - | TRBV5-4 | CASSSMTGGGETQYF | TGTGCCAGCAGCTCCATGACAGGGGGGGGAGAGACCCAGTACTTC
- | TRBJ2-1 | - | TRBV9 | CASSPLSRALDEQFF | TGTGCCAGCAGCCCCCTGTCGAGGGCCTTAGATGAGCAGTTCTTC
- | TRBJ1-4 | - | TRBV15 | CATSRDPTGEKLFF | TGTGCCACCAGCAGAGACCCTACAGGCGAAAAACTGTTTTTT
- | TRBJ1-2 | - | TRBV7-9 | CASSLAVGGPKDGYTF | TGTGCCAGCAGCTTAGCGGTGGGGGGGCCGAAGGATGGCTACACCTTC
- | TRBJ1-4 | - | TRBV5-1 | CASSLEGGSTNEKLFF | TGCGCCAGCAGCTTGGAGGGGGGGTCGACTAATGAAAAACTGTTTTTT
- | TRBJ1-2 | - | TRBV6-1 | CAYRQDFYGYTF | TGTGCCTACCGACAGGACTTCTATGGCTACACCTTC
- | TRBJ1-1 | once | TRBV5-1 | CASSLSRTGKNTEAFF | TGCGCCAGCAGCTTGTCCCGGACGGGAAAGAACACTGAAGCTTTCTTT
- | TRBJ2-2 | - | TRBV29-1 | CSVVGAVGTGELFF | TGCAGCGTTGTAGGGGCCGTGGGGACCGGGGAGCTGTTTTTT
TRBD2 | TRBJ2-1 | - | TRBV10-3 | CAISPLGLAGEGEQFF | TGTGCCATCAGCCCATTGGGACTAGCGGGAGAAGGTGAGCAGTTCTTC
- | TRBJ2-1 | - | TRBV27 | CASSFTGFSSYNEQFF | TGTGCCAGCAGTTTCACAGGGTTCAGCTCCTACAATGAGCAGTTCTTC
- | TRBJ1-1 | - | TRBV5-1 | CASSADRAMNTEAFF | TGCGCCAGCAGCGCCGACAGAGCCATGAACACTGAAGCTTTCTTT